Sequencing of this TCR beta chain was carried out in a study of beta chain features in type 1 diabetes. Study summary: Age, gender, cell numbers and subset yield matched between patients and controls. Study-wide findings and caveats: Comparison showed that naive, central memory and Treg TCRB repertoires appeared more similar among patients than among healthy donors. Resolution of whether HLA type affects TCRB rearrangement was not achieved here.

Expressed TCRB transcripts were sequenced because the isolated RNA had all been reverse transcribed beforehand. Clones were sequenced by immunoSEQ multiplex PCR, and TCRdb holds only the in-frame ones, with some missing. The sample lists under 250,000 clones; over 12% were seen once. This CDR3 has 15 residues. V gave up 7 bases and J gave up 1 base, with 13 bases separating them. From germline, CDR1 is SNHLY and CDR2 FYNNEI. Only a few counts were recorded for this clone. Antigen: not known. This sequence was found in a woman aged 40 to 50 in good health. The chain joins TRBV2 to TRBJ2-2; perhaps TRBD2 as D (6 bases). Sequenced material: naive CD4+ T cells from blood. CDR3 coding DNA: TGTGCCAGCACCATCCGGGGGAGGAACACCGGGGAGCTGTTTTTT. It translates to CASTIRGRNTGELFF.